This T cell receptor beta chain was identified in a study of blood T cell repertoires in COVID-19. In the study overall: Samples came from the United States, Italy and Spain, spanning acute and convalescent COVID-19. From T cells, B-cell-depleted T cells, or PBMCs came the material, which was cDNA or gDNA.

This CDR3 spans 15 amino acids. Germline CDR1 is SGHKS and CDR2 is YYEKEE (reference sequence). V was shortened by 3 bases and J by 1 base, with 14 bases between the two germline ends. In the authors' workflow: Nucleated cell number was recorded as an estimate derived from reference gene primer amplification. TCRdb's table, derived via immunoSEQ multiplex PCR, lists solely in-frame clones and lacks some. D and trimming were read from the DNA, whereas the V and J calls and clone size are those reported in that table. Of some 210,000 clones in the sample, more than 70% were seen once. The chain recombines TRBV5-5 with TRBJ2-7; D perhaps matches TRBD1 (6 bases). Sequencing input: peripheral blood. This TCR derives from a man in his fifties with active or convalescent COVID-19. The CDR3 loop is CASSYTDRSSYEQYF. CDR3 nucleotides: TGTGCCAGCAGCTATACTGACAGGTCTTCCTACGAGCAGTACTTC.